The next 24 T cell receptor beta chains were all read from a single sample in a study of response to subunit inactivated influenza vaccine listed by TCRdb under 2018. The library was obtained by RT-PCR. Reads for this sample came from an Illumina HiSeq 2500. TCRdb reanalyzed the raw reads on its own, using fastp at Q25 for trimming and MiXCR for clone calling, and kept in-frame beta chains. Each CDR3 protein gets just one entry, which takes the most common genes and DNA from the rows behind it. Across this sample there are about 480,000 distinct CDR3 sequences, with roughly 27% seen only once. The top ten hold 1.5% to 2% of the sample. Specimen: CD4+ T cells sorted from PBMCs, collected 5 to 6 days after vaccination. These receptors all stem from a man over 45 who received an inactivated influenza vaccine. Donor details come from another sample of the same person, matched by shared clones.

About this clonotype itself: A much larger clone differs by one base, so this may be a read error. CDR3 bases: TGTGCCAGCAGTTCCGGGACAGGGGCCTCCGAGCATTACTTC. Amino acids: CASSSGTGASEHYF. The V call is TRBV12-3 or TRBV12-4, the J call TRBJ2-7; 10 bases align to TRBD1. The CDR3 has 14 amino acids.

This clonotype turned up a few times. V is TRBV11-2 and J is TRBJ2-3; D gene uncertain. V lost 1 base and J 2 bases, leaving 7 bases between the germline ends. Germline CDR1 and CDR2: SGHAT and FQNNGV. This CDR3 has 14 amino acids. CDR3 protein: CASSLGRNTDTQYF. In nucleotides, the CDR3 is TGTGCCAGCAGCTTAGGACGAAACACAGATACGCAGTATTTT. The full variable domain, its missing parts supplied by reference TRBV11-2 and TRBJ2-3, is EAGVAQSPRYKIIEKRQSVAFWCNPISGHATLYWYQQILGQGPKLLIQFQNNGVVDDSQLPKDRFSAERLKGVDSTLKIQPAKLEDSAVYLCASSLGRNTDTQYFGPGTRLTVL.

This clonotype was found many times. The junction shows a germline mismatch at one end, possibly a read error. The rearrangement uses TRBV7-2 and TRBJ2-3; no firm D call. The CDR3 runs 13 residues. From germline, CDR1 is SGHTA and CDR2 FQGNSA. DNA of the CDR3: TGCGCCAGCAGCCAAGGAGTCACAGATACGCAGTATTTT. Protein sequence: CASSQGVTDTQYF.

The V gene is TRBV18, the J gene TRBJ2-5; D unclear. The CDR3 has 15 amino acids. Trimming cost V 1 base and J 2 bases, with 11 bases left between them. The germline V gene encodes CDR1 KGHSH and CDR2 LQKENI. The CDR3: CASSPQRRQQETQYF. The CDR3 DNA is TGTGCCAGCTCACCACAGAGAAGGCAGCAAGAGACCCAGTACTTC.

This chain connects TRBV5-1 to TRBJ2-3; 11 nucleotides align to TRBD1. Germline V gene sequence: CDR1 SGHRS, CDR2 YFSETQ. This CDR3 contains 16 residues. V was pared by 0 bases and J by 4 bases, with 4 bases of the junction left unmatched. CDR3 DNA sequence: TGCGCCAGCAGCTTGGCCCTGGGACAGGGGGCAGATACGCAGTATTTT. It codes for CASSLALGQGADTQYF.

The CDR3 nucleotides read TGTGCCAGCAGCCCCACCCTAGCGGGGCGTTGGAACACTGAAGCTTTCTTT. It specifies CASSPTLAGRWNTEAFF. The rearrangement uses TRBV9 and TRBJ1-1, with TRBD1 as a possible D gene (5 bases). The CDR3 runs 17 residues. V lost 4 bases, J lost 1 base, and 20 bases lay in between. Germline V lookup: CDR1 SGDLS, CDR2 YYNGEE.

The chain links TRBV7-2 to TRBJ2-3; D gene unclear. Germline V gene lookup returns CDR1 SGHTA and CDR2 FQGNSA. V was cut by 4 bases and J by 0 bases, with 8 bases left in between. The CDR3 totals 14 residues. The CDR3 here is CASSSVPSTDTQYF. CDR3 bases: TGTGCCAGCAGCTCCGTCCCTAGCACAGATACGCAGTATTTT.

The gene calls are TRBV5-6 and TRBJ2-5, with TRBD2 as a possible D gene (6 bases). Germline values: CDR1 SGHDT, CDR2 YYEEEE. The germline V and J ends were trimmed by 7 bases and 5 bases, with 15 bases remaining between them. The CDR3 is made up of 13 amino acids. The CDR3: CASQRGLEETQYF. The CDR3 DNA sequence: TGTGCCAGCCAACGGGGGTTGGAGGAGACCCAGTACTTC.

This clonotype has more than one count but fewer than ten. Here the CDR3 reads CASSFRLARNTGELFF. CDR3 DNA: TGCGCCAGCAGCTTTAGACTAGCGAGGAACACCGGGGAGCTGTTTTTT. The chain combines TRBV5-1 with TRBJ2-2; 8 bases fit TRBD2. CDR3 length: 16 amino acids. V lost 2 bases to trimming and J lost 1 base; unmatched junction nucleotides: 4. CDR1 is SGHRS, CDR2 YFSETQ, per germline.

The chain has TRBV5-1 and TRBJ2-3; the D gene could be TRBD1 or TRBD2 (6 bases each). V dropped 0 bases and J dropped 3 bases, with 11 bases sitting between them. Germline CDR1 and CDR2: SGHRS and YFSETQ. This CDR3 contains 15 residues. The CDR3 coding sequence is TGCGCCAGCAGCTTGGAGGGGGGCGAGACAGATACGCAGTATTTT. This gives the protein CASSLEGGETDTQYF.

This clonotype has more than one count but fewer than ten. This chain links TRBV20-1 with TRBJ2-2; the D gene could be TRBD1 or TRBD2 (5 bases each). Germline CDR1 DFQATT, CDR2 SNEGSKA (reference sequence). V was cut by 1 base and J by 5 bases, with 5 bases left in between. This CDR3 is 12 amino acids long. CDR3 residues: CSARGGTGELFF. CDR3 in DNA: TGCAGTGCTAGAGGGGGGACCGGGGAGCTGTTTTTT.

J is TRBJ1-1 and V is TRBV7-9; D is perhaps TRBD1 (6 bases). The CDR3 loop spans 14 amino acids. Trimming shortened V by 5 bases and J by 5 bases, and 15 bases separated the two germline ends. Germline V lookup: CDR1 SEHNR, CDR2 FQNEAQ (reference sequence). The CDR3 region has the DNA TGTGCCAGCAGCACTTCAGGGGAATGGACTGAAGCTTTCTTT. As protein: CASSTSGEWTEAFF.

This clonotype was found a few times. The rearrangement uses TRBV20-1 and TRBJ2-7; 8 bases agree with TRBD2. The germline V gene has CDR1 DFQATT and CDR2 SNEGSKA (reference sequence). Trimming at V came to 4 bases and at J to 0 bases, leaving 2 bases not matched to a gene. CDR3 length equals 13 residues. This CDR3 is CSAKRESSYEQYF. The CDR3, as DNA: TGCAGTGCTAAGCGGGAGAGCTCCTACGAGCAGTACTTC.

The V call is TRBV5-5, the J call TRBJ1-5; TRBD1 is a possible D gene (5 bases). The V end was cut by 0 bases, the J end by 1 base, with 11 bases between. CDR3 length: 16 amino acids. Looked up from germline, CDR1 is SGHKS and CDR2 is YYEKEE (reference sequence). The CDR3 DNA is TGTGCCAGCAGCTTGGGAGGGGTAGCCAGCAATCAGCCCCAGCATTTT. This encodes CASSLGGVASNQPQHF.

The chain links TRBV3-1 to TRBJ1-2; perhaps TRBD1 as D (5 bases). This CDR3 spans 14 amino acids. From germline, CDR1 is LGHDT and CDR2 YNNKEL (reference sequence). V lost 4 bases and J 6 bases, leaving 15 bases between the germline ends. The CDR3 loop reads CASSLQGRGDGYTF. The CDR3 DNA is TGTGCCAGCAGCCTTCAGGGCCGTGGGGATGGCTACACCTTC.

CDR3 protein: CASSLSYREVIQYF. Written as DNA, the CDR3 is TGTGCCAGCAGTTTAAGTTACAGGGAGGTCATTCAGTACTTC. V usage is TRBV12-3 or TRBV12-4 and J usage is TRBJ2-4; D assignment may be TRBD1 or TRBD2 (6 bases each). V lost 2 bases and J 9 bases, leaving 14 bases between the germline ends. CDR3 length equals 14 residues.

V gene TRBV19 combines with J gene TRBJ2-5; 9 bases fit TRBD1. The CDR3 is 14 residues long. The trim removed 7 bases at V and 5 bases at J, leaving 8 bases unmatched. The germline V gene has CDR1 LNHDA and CDR2 SQIVND (reference sequence). CDR3 sequence: CASMGDRVTETQYF. CDR3 sequence (DNA): TGTGCCAGTATGGGGGACAGGGTAACGGAGACCCAGTACTTC.

The chain is built from TRBV4-3 and TRBJ2-2; maybe TRBD2 (5 bases). V lost 1 base and J lost 6, with 12 bases in between. Germline V gene lookup returns CDR1 LGHNA and CDR2 YSLEER. The CDR3 is 15 amino acids. CDR3 nucleotides: TGCGCCAGCAGCCAAGCGGGATCGGGTTCCGGGGAGCTGTTTTTT. Translated: CASSQAGSGSGELFF.

The chain carries TRBV12-3 or TRBV12-4 and TRBJ2-1; 9 bases match TRBD2. The junction had 7 bases not matched to a gene; V was cut back by 5 bases and J by 8 bases. The CDR3 spans 14 residues. CDR3 sequence: CASSPIAGVDEQFF. Here the CDR3 DNA reads TGTGCCAGCAGTCCGATAGCGGGAGTCGATGAGCAGTTCTTC.

The chain uses TRBV12-3 or TRBV12-4 and TRBJ2-4; no firm D call. V lost 5 bases and J 0 bases, leaving 11 bases between the germline ends. This CDR3 contains 15 residues. The CDR3 bases are TGTGCCAGCAGTCCGCGTGGGCTAGCCAAAAACATTCAGTACTTC. It translates to CASSPRGLAKNIQYF.

There are a few counts of this clonotype. The chain couples TRBV11-2 to TRBJ2-3; D not resolved. V dropped 2 bases and J dropped 6 bases, with 12 bases sitting between them. CDR1 and CDR2 (germline): SGHAT, FQNNGV. This CDR3 has 14 residues. The CDR3 spells CASSLIAITDTQYF. DNA of the CDR3: TGTGCCAGCAGCTTAATCGCTATAACCGATACGCAGTATTTT.

The chain uses TRBV20-1 and TRBJ1-2, with 7 bases aligning to TRBD1. The V gene's germline CDR1 is DFQATT and CDR2 SNEGSKA (reference sequence). After removal of 5 bases from V and 2 bases from J, the junction contained 5 bases not matched to a gene. The CDR3 is made up of 13 amino acids. The DNA of the CDR3 is TGCAGTGCTCTTGACAGGGTGAACTATGGCTACACCTTC. Protein sequence: CSALDRVNYGYTF.

V and J are TRBV20-1 and TRBJ1-5; D gene ambiguous. The CDR3 has 13 amino acids. V was pared by 6 bases and J by 3 bases, with 12 bases between. Per the germline V gene, CDR1 is DFQATT and CDR2 is SNEGSKA (reference sequence). The CDR3 nucleotides are TGCAGTGCGAGTTCTAGCCTCAATCAGCCCCAGCATTTT. It encodes CSASSSLNQPQHF.

Note on this clonotype: The junction and the germline gene differ at one end; a read error may be behind it. The chain recombines TRBV20-1 with TRBJ1-2; D remains unclear. The CDR3 consists of 13 residues. Germline lookup yields CDR1 DFQATT and CDR2 SNEGSKA (reference sequence). CDR3 sequence reads: CSARKGSNDGYTF. The CDR3 DNA is TGCAGTGCTAGGAAGGGAAGTAACGATGGCTACACCTTC.